This T cell receptor (beta chain) was found in a study of blood T cell repertoires in COVID-19. For the study at large: COVID-19 samples collected from the United States, Italy and Spain covered acute and convalescent phases. PBMCs, B-cell-depleted T cells, or T cells were the source of the cDNA or gDNA that made up the material.

TCRdb's table, derived via immunoSEQ multiplex PCR, lists solely in-frame clones and lacks some. The sample has fewer than 300,000 clones, about 85% seen once. A Seattle source enrolled patients during active infection and followed them longitudinally. Germline CDR1 and CDR2: MNHEY and SVGAGI. The CDR3 consists of 13 residues. V was cut by 5 bases and J by 6 bases, with 11 bases left in between. Sequencing was performed on peripheral blood. This clonotype was sampled from a human donor with COVID-19, enrolled during active disease. The donor label of this sample is uncertain. The rearrangement joins TRBV6-5 to TRBJ1-5, with TRBD1 as a possible D gene (6 bases). CDR3 region: CASSRQEFQPQHF. CDR3 nucleotide sequence: TGTGCCAGCAGTCGACAGGAGTTTCAGCCCCAGCATTTT.